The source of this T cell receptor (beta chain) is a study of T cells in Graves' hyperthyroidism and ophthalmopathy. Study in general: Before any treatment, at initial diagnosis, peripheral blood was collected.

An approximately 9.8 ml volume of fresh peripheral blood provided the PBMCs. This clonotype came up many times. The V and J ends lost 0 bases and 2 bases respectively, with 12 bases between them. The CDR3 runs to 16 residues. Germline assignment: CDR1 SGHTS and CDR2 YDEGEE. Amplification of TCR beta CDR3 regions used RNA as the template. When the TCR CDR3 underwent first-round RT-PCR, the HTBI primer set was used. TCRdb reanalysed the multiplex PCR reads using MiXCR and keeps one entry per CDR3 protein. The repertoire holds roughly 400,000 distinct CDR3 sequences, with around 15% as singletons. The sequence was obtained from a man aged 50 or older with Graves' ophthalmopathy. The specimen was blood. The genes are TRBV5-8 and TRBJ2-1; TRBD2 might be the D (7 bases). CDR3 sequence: CASSLGGGTTYNEQFF. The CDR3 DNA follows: TGTGCCAGCAGCTTGGGCGGGGGCACCACCTACAATGAGCAGTTCTTC.